Presented here are 32 T cell receptor beta chains from one specimen sequenced in a study of cytomegalovirus exposure and HLA in healthy donors. The PCR ran on 60 Vbeta and 13 Jbeta primers. The protocol was immunoSEQ multiplex PCR, while the TCRdb copy is restricted to in-frame clones and leaves out a portion. Counted here are 190,000 or so clones, 82% occurring once; the ten biggest clones make up 6.5%. The sample comprised PBMCs. The receptors come from a woman aged 45-59 years in good health and CMV-seropositive.

Remarks on this clone: Because the CDR3 is missing its conserved closing phenylalanine or tryptophan, this is likely a read error. The chain has TRBV10-1 and TRBJ2-6; D is unresolved. The V gene lost 9 bases and the J gene lost 3 bases, with 9 bases spanning the gap. CDR3 length: 13 amino acids. Germline CDR1 reads WNHNN; CDR2 reads SYGVQD (reference sequence). The CDR3 protein is CARAEGGANVLTC. The CDR3 bases are TGCGCCAGAGCCGAAGGTGGGGCCAACGTCCTGACTTGC.

This clone was observed a few times. V gene TRBV15 combines with J gene TRBJ1-2; D possibly corresponds to TRBD1 (5 bases). The CDR3 has 13 amino acids. The germline V gene has CDR1 LNHNV and CDR2 YYDKDF (reference sequence). V lost 3 bases to trimming and J lost 4 bases, with 9 bases between them. The CDR3 protein is CATSRDNSYGYTF. The CDR3 DNA sequence: TGTGCCACCAGCAGGGACAACTCCTATGGCTACACCTTC.

The J gene is TRBJ1-4, the V gene TRBV19; D is undetermined. Germline V gene sequence: CDR1 LNHDA, CDR2 SQIVND (reference sequence). The V end lost 9 bases, the J end lost 7 bases, and 12 bases lay between the germline ends. CDR3 length: 12 amino acids. CDR3 amino acids: CASSSEAEKLFF. CDR3 DNA: TGTGCCAGCTCTTCTGAGGCTGAAAAACTGTTTTTT.

The chain uses TRBV30 and TRBJ2-1; 9 nucleotides line up with TRBD1. V was clipped by 0 bases and J by 4 bases; unmatched bases: 1. Germline CDR1 is GTSNPN and CDR2 is SVGIG (reference sequence). This CDR3 contains 14 residues. The chain's CDR3 is CAWSVGTGYNEQFF. The CDR3 bases are TGTGCCTGGAGTGTAGGGACAGGGTACAATGAGCAGTTCTTC.

CDR3 coding DNA: TGTGCCAGCAGTTTTGCAGGGACTCTCGGGAACTACGAGCAGTACTTC. It codes for CASSFAGTLGNYEQYF. The chain combines TRBV27 with TRBJ2-7, with a tentative D call TRBD2 (6 bases). The CDR3 extends over 16 amino acids. Trimming removed 3 bases from V and 3 bases from J, with 18 bases in between. The germline gives CDR1 MNHEY, CDR2 SMNVEV (reference sequence).

The chain carries TRBV5-1 and TRBJ1-5; D unclear. Germline V CDR1 and CDR2: SGHRS, YFSETQ. The CDR3 extends over 15 amino acids. Trimming removed 0 bases at V and 1 base at J, with 8 bases between. The CDR3: CASSLDGGSNQPQHF. The DNA for the CDR3 is TGCGCCAGCAGCTTGGACGGAGGCAGCAATCAGCCCCAGCATTTT.

V gene TRBV7-2 combines with J gene TRBJ2-3; D remains ambiguous. This CDR3 has 15 residues. V lost 0 bases, J lost 0 bases, and 7 bases lay in between. Germline CDR1 SGHTA, CDR2 FQGNSA. The CDR3 DNA reads as TGTGCCAGCAGCTTAGCCCTCCTCAGCACAGATACGCAGTATTTT. It yields the protein CASSLALLSTDTQYF.

The chain uses TRBV4-1 and TRBJ2-7; 11 positions agree with TRBD1. Germline V CDR1 and CDR2: MGHRA, YSYEKL. CDR3 size: 15 residues. The V gene end was trimmed by 2 bases and the J gene end by 3 bases; junction bases not matched to a gene: 3. CDR3 protein: CASSQQGTGGYEQYF. For the CDR3, the DNA is TGCGCCAGCAGCCAACAGGGGACAGGGGGCTACGAGCAGTACTTC.

The chain carries TRBV4-2 and TRBJ2-1; 16 bases agree with TRBD2. This CDR3 comprises 16 residues. J was trimmed by 10 bases and V by 5 bases; bases with no gene match: 8. Germline CDR1 LGHNA, CDR2 YNFKEQ. CDR3: CASSSPGTSGREEQFF. In DNA, the CDR3 is TGTGCCAGCAGCTCCCCCGGGACTAGCGGGAGGGAAGAGCAGTTCTTC.

This clone was observed a few times. The chain uses TRBV4-1 and TRBJ1-2; D is undetermined. The CDR3 runs 14 residues. V was trimmed by 6 bases and J by 1 base, leaving 12 bases between them. CDR1 is MGHRA, CDR2 YSYEKL, per germline. The CDR3 DNA sequence: TGCGCCAGCAGTCTCGAGCGGGATAACTATGGCTACACCTTC. As protein: CASSLERDNYGYTF.

The chain recombines TRBV5-1 with TRBJ1-2; 7 bases agree with TRBD1. CDR3 size: 14 residues. Germline values: CDR1 SGHRS, CDR2 YFSETQ. Trimming removed 4 bases from V and 3 bases from J; junction bases left unmatched: 6. DNA for the CDR3: TGCGCCAGCAGCCCCGGACAGGTGCACTATGGCTACACCTTC. This sequence encodes CASSPGQVHYGYTF.

The chain employs TRBV6-6 and TRBJ2-2; 13 bases are a match to TRBD2. Germline CDR1 reads MNHNY; CDR2 reads SVGAGI (reference sequence). The CDR3 contains 16 residues. Losses at the gene ends were 8 bases for V and 6 bases for J; bases not matched to a gene: 9. CDR3 nucleotide sequence: TGTGCCAGCGGATTAGGGACTAGCGGGACGGCCGGGGAGCTGTTTTTT. Its translation is CASGLGTSGTAGELFF.

V usage is TRBV7-3 and J usage is TRBJ1-1; the D gene is possibly TRBD1 (6 bases). This CDR3 spans 16 amino acids. V lost 0 bases to trimming and J lost 5 bases, with 16 bases between them. Germline V gives CDR1 SGHTA, CDR2 FQGTGA. The CDR3 spells CASSLTIQGSGTEAFF. CDR3 DNA sequence: TGTGCCAGCAGCTTAACCATACAGGGATCGGGGACTGAAGCTTTCTTT.

This clone was seen a handful of times. The chain uses TRBV7-4 and TRBJ1-4; a possible D gene is TRBD1 (5 bases). Between the trimmed V and J ends, which lost 6 bases and 5 bases, there was a span of 10 bases. Germline V gives CDR1 SGHVT, CDR2 SQSDAQ. This CDR3 is built from 13 residues. Written as DNA, the CDR3 is TGTGCCAGCAGATTCGGGGGGAATGAAAAACTGTTTTTT. Translated: CASRFGGNEKLFF.

Turning to this clone: At one boundary the junction diverges from the germline segment, which might be a read error. The genes are TRBV19 and TRBJ1-2; a weak D match, TRBD1 (5 bases). Germline V gene sequence: CDR1 LNHDA, CDR2 SQIVND (reference sequence). The CDR3 length is 14 residues. CDR3 sequence: CASSKPPGHYGYTF. CDR3 sequence (DNA): TGTGCCAGCAGTAAACCCCCTGGACATTATGGCTACACCTTC.

This chain joins TRBV4-3 and TRBJ2-2; a possible D gene is TRBD2 (7 bases). Germline V CDR1 and CDR2: LGHNA, YSLEER. The CDR3 spans 16 residues. The V end lost 5 bases, the J end lost 0 bases, and 13 bases lay between the germline ends. This CDR3 reads CASSYIGGANTGELFF. The CDR3 region has the DNA TGCGCCAGCAGCTACATAGGGGGGGCGAACACCGGGGAGCTGTTTTTT.

The chain has TRBV30 and TRBJ2-7, with D tentatively TRBD1 (6 bases). The CDR3 sequence is 11 residues long. Germline CDR1 reads GTSNPN; CDR2 reads SVGIG (reference sequence). Trimming stripped 1 base from V and 7 bases from J, with 8 bases between. CDR3 sequence (DNA): TGTGCCTGGAGTGAAGGGGGAGAGCAGTACTTC. Amino acids: CAWSEGGEQYF. Using reference TRBV30 and TRBJ2-7 for the parts outside the CDR3, the full variable domain is SQTIHQWPATLVQPVGSPLSLECTVEGTSNPNLYWYRQAAGRGLQLLFYSVGIGQISSEVPQNLSASRPQDRQFILSSKKLLLSDSGFYLCAWSEGGEQYFGPGTRLTVT.

The J gene is TRBJ2-7, the V gene TRBV15; the D gene is possibly TRBD2 (5 bases). Germline CDR1 and CDR2: LNHNV and YYDKDF (reference sequence). The CDR3 runs 16 residues. Trimming removed 3 bases at V and 1 base at J, with 16 bases between. This chain's CDR3 is CATSSGVGGPSYEQYF. The CDR3 region has the DNA TGTGCCACCAGCAGTGGCGTCGGCGGGCCTTCCTACGAGCAGTACTTC.

The chain uses TRBV28 and TRBJ2-1, with TRBD1 identical over 7 bases. Per germline, CDR1 MDHEN and CDR2 SYDVKM. This CDR3 spans 12 amino acids. With 2 bases clipped from V and 10 bases from J, the junction kept 2 bases outside the gene matches. DNA of the CDR3: TGTGCCAGCAGTTTAAGCAGGGGGGAGCAGTTCTTC. Translated: CASSLSRGEQFF.

This clone was seen only once. This chain connects TRBV6-6 to TRBJ2-4; 8 nucleotides line up with TRBD1. Germline V gene sequence: CDR1 MNHNY, CDR2 SVGAGI (reference sequence). CDR3 size: 13 residues. The J segment lost 6 bases and the V segment lost 5 bases, leaving 3 bases of the junction unmatched. CDR3 DNA sequence: TGTGCCAGCAGTGGTACAGGGGGAAACATTCAGTACTTC. Translating gives CASSGTGGNIQYF.

This clone was observed a handful of times. The chain carries TRBV7-2 and TRBJ1-2; D not certain. Deletions cut 2 bases from V and 4 bases from J, with 8 bases between. The CDR3 runs 13 residues. Germline CDR1 SGHTA, CDR2 FQGNSA. The CDR3 loop is CASSLLQTYGYTF. The DNA for the CDR3 is TGTGCCAGCAGCTTACTACAGACCTATGGCTACACCTTC.

The chain is built from TRBV5-1 and TRBJ2-3; 9 positions agree with TRBD2. The V gene's germline CDR1 is SGHRS and CDR2 YFSETQ. V trimming: 0 bases; J trimming: 1 base; junction bases outside the gene matches: 6. CDR3 length: 17 residues. CDR3 region: CASSLAAGGRGTDTQYF. CDR3 nucleotide sequence: TGCGCCAGCAGCTTGGCGGCGGGGGGGCGCGGCACAGATACGCAGTATTTT. Looking up the rest from reference TRBV5-1 and TRBJ2-3 gives the full variable domain: KAGVTQTPRYLIKTRGQQVTLSCSPISGHRSVSWYQQTPGQGLQFLFEYFSETQRNKGNFPGRFSGRQFSNSRSEMNVSTLELGDSALYLCASSLAAGGRGTDTQYFGPGTRLTVL.

This chain connects TRBV9 to TRBJ2-6, with a possible D match to TRBD1 (7 bases). This CDR3 contains 19 residues. The V gene lost 3 bases and the J gene lost 0 bases, with 19 bases spanning the gap. Germline values: CDR1 SGDLS, CDR2 YYNGEE. CDR3 DNA sequence: TGTGCCAGCAGCGCAGGGGGGACAGCCCATAGCTCTGGGGCCAACGTCCTGACTTTC. This translates into CASSAGGTAHSSGANVLTF. The complete variable domain, with remaining parts taken from reference TRBV9 and TRBJ2-6, reads DSGVTQTPKHLITATGQRVTLRCSPRSGDLSVYWYQQSLDQGLQFLIQYYNGEERAKGNILERFSAQQFPDLHSELNLSSLELGDSALYFCASSAGGTAHSSGANVLTFGAGSRLTVL.

The chain carries TRBV11-2 and TRBJ2-1; TRBD2 matches 7 bases. The CDR3 contains 15 residues. The V gene end was trimmed by 1 base and the J gene end by 9 bases; junction bases not matched to a gene: 9. Germline CDR1 SGHAT, CDR2 FQNNGV. The CDR3 sequence is CASSLGPTGGGEQFF. The CDR3 DNA reads as TGTGCCAGCAGCTTAGGGCCGACGGGAGGTGGTGAGCAGTTCTTC.

The rearrangement uses TRBV2 and TRBJ1-5, with 9 bases fitting TRBD1. Germline V gene sequence: CDR1 SNHLY, CDR2 FYNNEI. The length of the CDR3 is 15 residues. Unmatched junction bases numbered 4, after V lost 6 bases and J lost 1 base. The DNA for the CDR3 is TGTGCCAGCAGCTTACAGGGGGCGAGCAATCAGCCCCAGCATTTT. Translating gives CASSLQGASNQPQHF.

The chain recombines TRBV28 with TRBJ2-2; D is uncertain. CDR1 is MDHEN, CDR2 SYDVKM, per germline. This CDR3 has 13 amino acids. V lost 3 bases and J 6 bases, leaving 8 bases between the germline ends. In DNA form, the CDR3 reads TGTGCCAGCAGTTTGGTGGGCCCCGGGGAGCTGTTTTTT. Amino acids: CASSLVGPGELFF.

This sequence joins TRBV10-3 and TRBJ2-1; D perhaps matches TRBD2 (5 bases). The CDR3 is made up of 14 amino acids. Trimming cost V 5 bases and J 9 bases, with 17 bases left between them. CDR1 and CDR2 from the germline V gene are ENHRY and SYGVKD. The CDR3 DNA is TGTGCCATCAGTCGGGATGCTTCGACTGGTGAGCAGTTCTTC. Protein sequence: CAISRDASTGEQFF.

The chain combines TRBV28 with TRBJ2-1, with 7 bases aligning to TRBD1. The junction had 4 bases not matched to a gene; V was cut back by 4 bases and J by 4 bases. CDR1 is MDHEN and CDR2 is SYDVKM in the germline V gene. This CDR3 contains 14 residues. CDR3 sequence: CASSWDSTYNEQFF. CDR3 coding DNA: TGTGCCAGCAGTTGGGACAGCACTTACAATGAGCAGTTCTTC.

The gene calls are TRBV6-1 and TRBJ1-1, with D perhaps matching TRBD1 (6 bases). CDR1 is MNHNS, CDR2 SASEGT, per germline. The V end was cut by 10 bases, the J end by 2 bases, with 11 bases between. CDR3 length equals 12 residues. CDR3 protein: CATRDTNTEAFF. As DNA, the CDR3 is TGTGCCACTCGGGACACCAACACTGAAGCTTTCTTT.

The chain combines TRBV5-8 with TRBJ1-6, with TRBD1 as a possible D gene (5 bases). Trimming left V 4 bases short and J 6 bases short, with 14 bases between. Germline CDR1 is SGHTS and CDR2 is YDEGEE. This CDR3 has 15 amino acids. The CDR3 reads CASSDRGGGNSPLHF. Here the CDR3 DNA reads TGTGCCAGCAGCGACCGCGGGGGGGGTAATTCACCCCTCCACTTT.

This chain links TRBV11-2 with TRBJ1-4; 9 positions match TRBD1. Germline trimming cut 1 base from V and 8 bases from J; bases unmatched to any gene: 11. Looked up from germline, CDR1 is SGHAT and CDR2 is FQNNGV. This CDR3 has 17 amino acids. Here the CDR3 reads CASSLAPPGTGNEKLFF. CDR3 DNA sequence: TGTGCCAGCAGCTTAGCGCCCCCCGGGACAGGGAACGAAAAACTGTTTTTT.

This rearrangement joins TRBV10-3 to TRBJ1-2, with D maybe TRBD1 (6 bases). The V end was cut by 0 bases, the J end by 2 bases, with 7 bases between. This CDR3 is 14 amino acids long. The germline CDR1 and CDR2 sequences are ENHRY and SYGVKD. As DNA, the CDR3 is TGTGCCATCAGTGAGTCAGGACAGAACTATGGCTACACCTTC. Translation: CAISESGQNYGYTF.